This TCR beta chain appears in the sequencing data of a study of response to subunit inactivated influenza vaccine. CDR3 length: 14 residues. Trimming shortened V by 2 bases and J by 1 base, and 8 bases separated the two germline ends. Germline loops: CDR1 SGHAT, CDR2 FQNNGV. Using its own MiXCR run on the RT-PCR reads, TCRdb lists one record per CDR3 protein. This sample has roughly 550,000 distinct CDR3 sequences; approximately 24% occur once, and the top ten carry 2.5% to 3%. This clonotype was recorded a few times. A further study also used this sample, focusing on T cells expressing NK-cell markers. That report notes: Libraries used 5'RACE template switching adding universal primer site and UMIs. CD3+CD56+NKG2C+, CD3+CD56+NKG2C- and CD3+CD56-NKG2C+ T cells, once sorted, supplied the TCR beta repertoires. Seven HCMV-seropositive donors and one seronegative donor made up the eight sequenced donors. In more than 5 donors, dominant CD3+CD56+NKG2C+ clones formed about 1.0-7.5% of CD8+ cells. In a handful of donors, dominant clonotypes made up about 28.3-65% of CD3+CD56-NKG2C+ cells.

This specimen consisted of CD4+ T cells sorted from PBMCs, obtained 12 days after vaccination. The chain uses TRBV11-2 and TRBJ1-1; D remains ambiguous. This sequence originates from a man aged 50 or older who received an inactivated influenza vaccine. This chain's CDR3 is CASSLTLRNTEAFF. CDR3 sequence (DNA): TGTGCCAGCAGCTTAACATTAAGGAACACTGAAGCTTTCTTT.